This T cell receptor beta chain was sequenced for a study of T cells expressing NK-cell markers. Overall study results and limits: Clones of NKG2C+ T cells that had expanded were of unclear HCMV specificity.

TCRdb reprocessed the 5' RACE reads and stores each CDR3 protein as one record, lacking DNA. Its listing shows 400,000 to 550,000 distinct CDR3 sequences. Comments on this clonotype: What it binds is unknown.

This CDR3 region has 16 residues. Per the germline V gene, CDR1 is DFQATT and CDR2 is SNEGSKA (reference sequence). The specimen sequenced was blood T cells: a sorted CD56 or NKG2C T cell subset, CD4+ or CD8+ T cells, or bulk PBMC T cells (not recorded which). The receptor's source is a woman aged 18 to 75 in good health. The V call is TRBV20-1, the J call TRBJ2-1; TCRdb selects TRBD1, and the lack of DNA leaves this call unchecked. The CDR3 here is CSARGFSPTGGNEQFF.